The next 29 T cell receptor beta chains were all read from a single sample in a study of blood T cell repertoires in COVID-19 (dated by TCRdb to the early 2020s). The protocol used for the library was the immunoSEQ multiplex PCR assay. TCRdb obtained this table from immuneACCESS and retained in-frame rearrangements with V and J assigned. These tables miss some clones; where compared with another copy, unresolved V genes account for less than half of the shortfall, and the remainder is unexplained. Within this sample are 200,000 to 300,000 clones, with approximately 90% of them counted one time only. 0.95% to 1.5% of the sample is taken by the ten largest. Source material: PBMCs or T cells enriched from blood (not recorded which). The receptors here all came from a woman aged 40 to 50 with acute COVID-19.

Here the CDR3 reads CASSHKTSGRDEQFF. CDR3 DNA sequence: TGTGCCAGCAGCCATAAGACTAGCGGGAGGGATGAGCAGTTCTTC. The J gene is TRBJ2-1, the V gene TRBV27, with 14 nucleotides matching TRBD2. This CDR3 comprises 15 residues. After removal of 6 bases from V and 8 bases from J, the junction contained 6 bases not matched to a gene. Germline V gene lookup returns CDR1 MNHEY and CDR2 SMNVEV (reference sequence).

The rearrangement uses TRBV4-1 and TRBJ2-3, with D maybe TRBD2 (7 bases). V dropped 8 bases and J dropped 4 bases, with 19 bases sitting between them. Germline-derived CDR1 and CDR2 are MGHRA and YSYEKL. The CDR3 runs 15 residues. This CDR3 reads CASARGGSGADTQYF. CDR3 nucleotides: TGCGCCAGCGCCAGGGGCGGGAGCGGCGCAGATACGCAGTATTTT.

The chain combines TRBV12-5 with TRBJ2-1, with 10 positions matching TRBD1. V shed 2 bases and J 3 bases; nucleotides not matched to a gene: 13. Per germline, CDR1 LGHNT and CDR2 FRNRAP. The length of the CDR3 is 19 residues. The CDR3 nucleotides are TGTGCTAGTGGTTTGAGGCCCGGACAGGGGGGCAGAAGCTACAATGAGCAGTTCTTC. As protein: CASGLRPGQGGRSYNEQFF.

The chain uses TRBV9 and TRBJ2-1, with 11 bases matching TRBD2. V was pared by 4 bases and J by 7 bases, with 13 bases of the junction left unmatched. The CDR3 has 17 residues. Per the germline V gene, CDR1 is SGDLS and CDR2 is YYNGEE. This CDR3 is CASSPAGSGRVWNEQFF. Written as DNA, the CDR3 is TGTGCCAGCAGCCCAGCAGGTAGCGGGAGGGTTTGGAATGAGCAGTTCTTC.

This sequence joins TRBV7-2 and TRBJ2-1; D is possibly TRBD1 (6 bases). CDR3 size: 16 residues. V was cut by 1 base and J by 4 bases, with 14 bases left in between. Germline CDR1 SGHTA, CDR2 FQGNSA. The CDR3 DNA follows: TGTGCCAGCAGCTTAGGGGCAGGGGCTCAGTACAATGAGCAGTTCTTC. Translating it yields CASSLGAGAQYNEQFF.

The V call is TRBV5-1, the J call TRBJ2-3; D unresolved. The CDR3 sequence is 15 residues long. Trimming took 4 bases from V and 2 from J, leaving 14 bases between them. Germline lookup yields CDR1 SGHRS and CDR2 YFSETQ. CDR3 protein: CASSVSAGLTDTQYF. CDR3 DNA: TGCGCCAGCAGCGTATCGGCAGGCCTCACAGATACGCAGTATTTT.

J is TRBJ2-3 and V is TRBV6-2 or TRBV6-3, with 7 bases fitting TRBD1. The CDR3 length is 12 residues. The germline gives CDR1 MNHEY, CDR2 SVGEGT. V lost 5 bases and J lost 8; bases outside the gene matches: 4. CDR3 loop: CASSRYRGTQYF. CDR3 DNA: TGTGCCAGCAGTAGATACAGGGGTACGCAGTATTTT.

CDR3 nucleotide sequence: TGTGCCACATCTGACAGGGGTGACTATGGCTACACCTTC. Amino acid sequence: CATSDRGDYGYTF. This chain uses TRBV10-3 with TRBJ1-2; 8 nucleotides line up with TRBD1. With V trimmed by 10 bases and J by 3 bases, 7 bases remained unmatched. CDR1 and CDR2 (germline): ENHRY, SYGVKD. CDR3 length equals 13 residues.

The chain has TRBV6-5 and TRBJ2-5; D perhaps matches TRBD1 (6 bases). The germline V gene encodes CDR1 MNHEY and CDR2 SVGAGI. V gave up 9 bases and J gave up 1 base, with 15 bases separating them. The CDR3 totals 14 residues. In DNA form, the CDR3 reads TGTGCCAGTAAAACAGGACAGATCCAAGAGACCCAGTACTTC. As protein: CASKTGQIQETQYF.

The chain carries TRBV5-1 and TRBJ2-5, with D possibly being TRBD2 (6 bases). The germline V gene encodes CDR1 SGHRS and CDR2 YFSETQ. Between the trimmed V and J ends, which lost 4 bases and 5 bases, there was a span of 18 bases. The CDR3 is 15 amino acids. In nucleotides, the CDR3 is TGCGCCAGCAGCAGCACCGGGAGCCTCGTCGAGACCCAGTACTTC. It yields the protein CASSSTGSLVETQYF. Full variable domain (outside the CDR3, taken from reference TRBV5-1 and TRBJ2-5): KAGVTQTPRYLIKTRGQQVTLSCSPISGHRSVSWYQQTPGQGLQFLFEYFSETQRNKGNFPGRFSGRQFSNSRSEMNVSTLELGDSALYLCASSSTGSLVETQYFGPGTRLLVL.

This chain joins TRBV11-2 and TRBJ1-2; TRBD1 might be the D (6 bases). Germline CDR1 SGHAT, CDR2 FQNNGV. The CDR3 loop spans 13 amino acids. With 3 bases removed from V and 4 bases from J, the gap between germline ends came to 9 bases. This CDR3 reads CASSFTGFYGYTF. CDR3 bases: TGTGCCAGCAGCTTTACAGGGTTCTATGGCTACACCTTC.

The genes are TRBV18 and TRBJ1-3; D ambiguous. The germline V gene has CDR1 KGHSH and CDR2 LQKENI. The CDR3 sequence is 14 residues long. Trimming stripped 3 bases from V and 4 bases from J, with 10 bases between. CDR3 sequence (DNA): TGTGCCAGCTCACCCGCGGCAGTCGGAAACACCATATATTTT. Translating gives CASSPAAVGNTIYF. The full variable domain, with the rest looked up from reference TRBV18 and TRBJ1-3, is NAGVMQNPRHLVRRRGQEARLRCSPMKGHSHVYWYRQLPEEGLKFMVYLQKENIIDESGMPKERFSAEFPKEGPSILRIQQVVRGDSAAYFCASSPAAVGNTIYFGEGSWLTVV.

This chain uses TRBV9 with TRBJ2-4; D possibly corresponds to TRBD1 (6 bases). Germline CDR1 SGDLS, CDR2 YYNGEE. V shed 4 bases and J shed 1 base, with 15 bases lying between them. The CDR3 contains 16 residues. The CDR3 reads CASSPPGAPAKNIQYF. CDR3 in DNA: TGTGCCAGCAGCCCACCAGGGGCTCCCGCCAAAAACATTCAGTACTTC.

The chain is built from TRBV7-9 and TRBJ2-2; 8 nucleotides match TRBD1. The CDR3 extends over 16 amino acids. With V trimmed by 4 bases and J by 1 base, 5 bases remained unmatched. From germline, CDR1 is SEHNR and CDR2 FQNEAQ (reference sequence). CDR3 DNA sequence: TGTGCCAGCAGCTCCCAGACAGGGGAGAACACCGGGGAGCTGTTTTTT. This encodes CASSSQTGENTGELFF.

This chain uses TRBV12-3 or TRBV12-4 with TRBJ1-1; TRBD1 is a possible D gene (5 bases). This CDR3 has 13 residues. V dropped 3 bases and J dropped 3 bases, with 8 bases sitting between them. The CDR3 bases are TGTGCCAGCAGTTTGTTAGGGGACACTGAAGCTTTCTTT. The encoded protein is CASSLLGDTEAFF.

The V gene is TRBV5-1, the J gene TRBJ1-1, with D perhaps TRBD1 (6 bases). There are 16 residues in the CDR3. V lost 4 bases and J 0 bases, leaving 16 bases between the germline ends. Germline V gene data show CDR1 as SGHRS and CDR2 as YFSETQ. The CDR3 protein is CASSPSSGAMNTEAFF. The CDR3 DNA is TGCGCCAGCAGCCCCAGCTCAGGGGCAATGAACACTGAAGCTTTCTTT.

This sequence joins TRBV10-3 and TRBJ1-5; D gene unclear. CDR1 is ENHRY, CDR2 SYGVKD, per germline. This CDR3 is 13 amino acids long. V gave up 2 bases and J gave up 6 bases, with 8 bases separating them. CDR3: CAISERQAQPQHF. Written as DNA, the CDR3 is TGTGCCATCAGTGAGCGGCAGGCTCAGCCCCAGCATTTT.

The V and J genes are TRBV27 and TRBJ2-1, with TRBD2 identical over 8 bases. This CDR3 has 16 amino acids. Germline CDR1 is MNHEY and CDR2 is SMNVEV (reference sequence). J gave up 2 bases and V 4 bases, and 7 bases lay outside the gene matches. CDR3 sequence reads: CASSSWGGRTYNEQFF. The CDR3 coding sequence is TGTGCCAGCAGTTCCTGGGGCGGGAGGACCTACAATGAGCAGTTCTTC.

V usage is TRBV6-5 and J usage is TRBJ2-2; 7 nucleotides align to TRBD1. V lost 7 bases, J lost 1 base, and 6 bases stayed unmatched. CDR3 length: 15 residues. Per the germline V gene, CDR1 is MNHEY and CDR2 is SVGAGI. This chain's CDR3 is CASKPGQLNTGELFF. The CDR3 DNA reads as TGTGCCAGCAAACCGGGACAGCTGAACACCGGGGAGCTGTTTTTT.

Regarding this clone: The same CDR3 arises from other DNA sequences in this sample as well. The chain is built from TRBV9 and TRBJ1-1; D may be TRBD1 (5 bases). The length of the CDR3 is 14 residues. The ends were cut back, 0 bases at V and 4 bases at J, with 10 bases in the middle. Germline assignment: CDR1 SGDLS and CDR2 YYNGEE. The CDR3 nucleotides read TGTGCCAGCAGCGTAGCTTCGGGGGGCACTGAAGCTTTCTTT. Protein sequence: CASSVASGGTEAFF. The full variable domain, with the rest looked up from reference TRBV9 and TRBJ1-1, is DSGVTQTPKHLITATGQRVTLRCSPRSGDLSVYWYQQSLDQGLQFLIQYYNGEERAKGNILERFSAQQFPDLHSELNLSSLELGDSALYFCASSVASGGTEAFFGQGTRLTVV.

The J gene is TRBJ2-2, the V gene TRBV2; TRBD1 is a possible D gene (6 bases). The CDR3 is made up of 13 amino acids. The germline V and J ends were trimmed by 9 bases and 1 base, with 9 bases remaining between them. Germline V gene sequence: CDR1 SNHLY, CDR2 FYNNEI. The CDR3 loop reads CASKQGNTGELFF. CDR3 coding DNA: TGTGCCAGTAAACAGGGGAACACCGGGGAGCTGTTTTTT.

This chain joins TRBV7-6 and TRBJ2-1; 13 bases fit TRBD2. The CDR3 is 20 residues long. The junction had 14 bases not matched to a gene; V was cut back by 0 bases and J by 6 bases. The germline V gene encodes CDR1 SGHVS and CDR2 FNYEAQ. CDR3 in amino acids: CASSLALRTSGRGVPNEQFF. CDR3 DNA: TGTGCCAGCAGCTTAGCGCTGAGGACTAGCGGGAGAGGGGTCCCCAATGAGCAGTTCTTC.

This clone came up a few times. The CDR3 region has the DNA TGTGCCACCAGTGGTGGGACAGGAGATGTCAATGAGCAGTTCTTC. Residues: CATSGGTGDVNEQFF. The V gene is TRBV24-1, the J gene TRBJ2-1, with TRBD1 matching 8 bases. The CDR3 has 15 residues. Germline V gives CDR1 KGHDR, CDR2 SFDVKD. V lost 5 bases, J lost 6 bases, and 8 bases stayed unmatched.

The J gene is TRBJ1-5, the V gene TRBV9; tentative D call: TRBD1 (6 bases). The CDR3 has 13 amino acids. Germline V lookup: CDR1 SGDLS, CDR2 YYNGEE. V dropped 4 bases and J dropped 9 bases, with 14 bases sitting between them. The CDR3 region is CASSPDSLMPQHF. The DNA for the CDR3 is TGTGCCAGCAGCCCGGACAGTCTCATGCCCCAGCATTTT.

The CDR3 spells CASSSQRTGYEQYV. Here the CDR3 DNA reads TGTGCCAGCAGTTCACAAAGGACAGGCTACGAGCAGTACGTC. This rearrangement joins TRBV27 to TRBJ2-7; 7 bases line up with TRBD1. J lost 3 bases, V lost 4 bases, and 6 bases had no gene match. The CDR3 spans 14 residues. The germline gives CDR1 MNHEY, CDR2 SMNVEV (reference sequence).

The chain uses TRBV19 and TRBJ2-1; TRBD2 agrees at 11 bases. V lost 4 bases, J lost 9 bases, and 14 bases stayed unmatched. The germline gives CDR1 LNHDA, CDR2 SQIVND (reference sequence). The CDR3 runs to 17 residues. CDR3 loop: CASSTIGTSGRTGEQFF. Written as DNA, the CDR3 is TGTGCCAGTAGTACTATCGGTACTAGCGGGAGAACTGGTGAGCAGTTCTTC.

The rearrangement joins TRBV2 to TRBJ1-4, with TRBD1 matching 12 bases. This CDR3 has 14 residues. After removal of 8 bases from V and 8 bases from J, the junction contained 6 bases not matched to a gene. The germline V gene has CDR1 SNHLY and CDR2 FYNNEI. CDR3 nucleotide sequence: TGTGCCAGCGGCGCCGGGACAGGGGGCGAAAAACTGTTTTTT. It encodes CASGAGTGGEKLFF.

The chain uses TRBV10-3 and TRBJ1-1, with 8 bases that match TRBD1. CDR3 length: 14 amino acids. With V trimmed by 6 bases and J by 5 bases, 8 bases remained unmatched. Germline V gene data show CDR1 as ENHRY and CDR2 as SYGVKD. The CDR3 region is CAISPTGGVTEAFF. The DNA of the CDR3 is TGTGCCATCAGCCCAACAGGGGGAGTTACTGAAGCTTTCTTT.

The chain couples TRBV9 to TRBJ1-2; D unclear. The CDR3 contains 10 residues. Deletions cut 3 bases from V and 8 bases from J, with 5 bases between. CDR1 and CDR2 (germline): SGDLS, YYNGEE. CDR3 region: CASSGRGYTF. Written as DNA, the CDR3 is TGTGCCAGCAGCGGGAGGGGCTACACCTTC.